The rows below give T cell receptor beta chains drawn from one sample of a study of shared clonotypes between healthy human individuals. Here immunoSEQ multiplex PCR was the method, and the copy in TCRdb shows in-frame clones only, minus some. Of more than 400,000 clones listed, more than 95% are singletons. Sequencing input: naive CD4+ T cells sorted from blood. The receptors derive from a woman aged 25 to 45 in good health. CDR3s include the opening cysteine and the closing phenylalanine or tryptophan. Fields, in order: D gene, V gene, clone size, J gene, CDR3 DNA, CDR3 protein. A D gene is named only where the DNA matches it firmly. Rows give clone size only sometimes, using once, few, many, or a class for an expanded clone.

D gene: TRBD2
V gene: TRBV7-9
clone size: once
J gene: TRBJ2-1
CDR3 DNA: TGTGCCAGCAGCTTCCTACTAGCGTCCGAGCTCTACATCGGCGATGAGCAGTTCTTC
CDR3 protein: CASSFLLASELYIGDEQFF

D gene: TRBD2
V gene: TRBV10-3
clone size: -
J gene: TRBJ2-2
CDR3 DNA: TGTGCCATCAGTGAATATCTAGCGGAGAACACCGGGGAGCTGTTTTTT
CDR3 protein: CAISEYLAENTGELFF

D gene: -
V gene: TRBV2
clone size: -
J gene: TRBJ1-4
CDR3 DNA: TGTGCCAGCAGTGAACGGGCTGACGAAAAACTGTTTTTT
CDR3 protein: CASSERADEKLFF

D gene: -
V gene: TRBV6-5
clone size: -
J gene: TRBJ1-4
CDR3 DNA: TGTGCCAGCGGCAGGACCCTGGGGTTAGGTAAACTGTTTTTT
CDR3 protein: CASGRTLGLGKLFF

D gene: TRBD1
V gene: TRBV18
clone size: -
J gene: TRBJ2-5
CDR3 DNA: TGTGCCAGCTCACCAGAACAGGGGGGAGAGACCCAGTACTTC
CDR3 protein: CASSPEQGGETQYF

D gene: TRBD1
V gene: TRBV19
clone size: -
J gene: TRBJ2-1
CDR3 DNA: TGTGCCAGTAGGTCGGACAGGGGGTACAATGAGCAGTTCTTC
CDR3 protein: CASRSDRGYNEQFF

D gene: -
V gene: TRBV2
clone size: -
J gene: TRBJ1-5
CDR3 DNA: TGTGCCAGCAGTGTCTATGAGGGAGGTCAGCCCCAGCATTTT
CDR3 protein: CASSVYEGGQPQHF

D gene: -
V gene: TRBV2
clone size: -
J gene: TRBJ2-6
CDR3 DNA: TGTGCCAGCAGTCTTGAGGCGTCGGGTGGGGCCAACGTCCTGACTTTC
CDR3 protein: CASSLEASGGANVLTF

D gene: TRBD1
V gene: TRBV5-1
clone size: -
J gene: TRBJ1-2
CDR3 DNA: TGCGCCAGCAGCCCCGGGACAGGGGGCGGGGGCTACACCTTC
CDR3 protein: CASSPGTGGGGYTF

D gene: -
V gene: TRBV5-6
clone size: -
J gene: TRBJ1-2
CDR3 DNA: TGTGCCAGCAGCTTGTTCTCTATGGCAGGGAACTATGGCTACACCTTC
CDR3 protein: CASSLFSMAGNYGYTF

D gene: TRBD1
V gene: TRBV28
clone size: -
J gene: TRBJ1-2
CDR3 DNA: TGTGCCAGCAGTACGACACAGGGGCCCAGGCGTGGCTACACCTTC
CDR3 protein: CASSTTQGPRRGYTF

D gene: TRBD2
V gene: TRBV11-2
clone size: -
J gene: TRBJ2-1
CDR3 DNA: TGTGCCAGCAGCATTCGACTAGCGGGAGCCCATGAGCAGTTCTTC
CDR3 protein: CASSIRLAGAHEQFF

D gene: -
V gene: TRBV5-1
clone size: -
J gene: TRBJ2-2
CDR3 DNA: TGCGCCAGCTCAACGGGACAAACGAACACCGGGGAGCTGTTTTTT
CDR3 protein: CASSTGQTNTGELFF

D gene: TRBD1
V gene: TRBV23-1
clone size: -
J gene: TRBJ2-2
CDR3 DNA: TGCGCCAGCAGTCAACCGGCCAGGGGGCGGACCAACACCGGGGAGCTGTTTTTT
CDR3 protein: CASSQPARGRTNTGELFF

D gene: -
V gene: TRBV6-5
clone size: -
J gene: TRBJ2-7
CDR3 DNA: TGTGCCAGCAGTTCTTTCCCCGCCTACGAGCAGTACTTC
CDR3 protein: CASSSFPAYEQYF

D gene: -
V gene: TRBV6-1
clone size: -
J gene: TRBJ1-1
CDR3 DNA: TGTGCCAGCAGCGGCAGGCCGAACACTGAAGCTTTCTTT
CDR3 protein: CASSGRPNTEAFF

D gene: TRBD1
V gene: TRBV18
clone size: -
J gene: TRBJ2-7
CDR3 DNA: TGTGCCAGCTCCCTTACCATAATTCGTGGACAGGGGGGAATGGCCGAGCAGTACTTC
CDR3 protein: CASSLTIIRGQGGMAEQYF

D gene: TRBD2
V gene: TRBV10-1
clone size: -
J gene: TRBJ2-3
CDR3 DNA: TGCGCCAGCAGTGATAGCGGGAGGTCCCCAGATACGCAGTATTTT
CDR3 protein: CASSDSGRSPDTQYF

D gene: TRBD1
V gene: TRBV10-2
clone size: -
J gene: TRBJ1-1
CDR3 DNA: TGCGCCAGCAGTTGGACAGGAAATACTGAAGCTTTCTTT
CDR3 protein: CASSWTGNTEAFF

D gene: TRBD2
V gene: TRBV4-1
clone size: -
J gene: TRBJ2-7
CDR3 DNA: TGCGCCAGCAGCCGCCCATCACCTAGCGGGACGACCTCCTACGAGCAGTACTTC
CDR3 protein: CASSRPSPSGTTSYEQYF

D gene: -
V gene: TRBV11-1
clone size: -
J gene: TRBJ2-3
CDR3 DNA: TGTGCCAGCAGCTCCCAAGGACTGGATACGCAGTATTTT
CDR3 protein: CASSSQGLDTQYF

D gene: -
V gene: TRBV28
clone size: -
J gene: TRBJ2-7
CDR3 DNA: TGTGCCAGCAGGCCCCATTTGTACGAGCAGTACTTC
CDR3 protein: CASRPHLYEQYF

D gene: TRBD1
V gene: TRBV6-5
clone size: -
J gene: TRBJ2-5
CDR3 DNA: TGTGCCAGCAGTAAAACAGGGGCCGAGACCCAGTACTTC
CDR3 protein: CASSKTGAETQYF

D gene: TRBD2
V gene: TRBV20-1
clone size: -
J gene: TRBJ2-5
CDR3 DNA: TGCAGCCGAGCTAGCGGGCGGACCCAGTACTTC
CDR3 protein: CSRASGRTQYF

D gene: TRBD1
V gene: TRBV6-6
clone size: -
J gene: TRBJ2-5
CDR3 DNA: TGTGCCAGCAGACGACAGGGTAATGAAGAGACCCAGTACTTC
CDR3 protein: CASRRQGNEETQYF

D gene: -
V gene: TRBV15
clone size: -
J gene: TRBJ2-7
CDR3 DNA: TGTGCCACCAGCACGAAACCGGGACACTACGAGCAGTACTTC
CDR3 protein: CATSTKPGHYEQYF

D gene: -
V gene: TRBV5-4
clone size: -
J gene: TRBJ1-6
CDR3 DNA: TGTGCCAGCAGCTTGGAACCCCCCTATAATTCACCCCTCCACTTT
CDR3 protein: CASSLEPPYNSPLHF

D gene: TRBD2
V gene: TRBV28
clone size: -
J gene: TRBJ2-7
CDR3 DNA: TGTGCCAGCAGCCCCGGCGGGGGGAAAGTCTACGAGCAGTACTTC
CDR3 protein: CASSPGGGKVYEQYF

D gene: -
V gene: TRBV10-2
clone size: -
J gene: TRBJ2-1
CDR3 DNA: TGCGCCAGTGGGGCGCGAGGTTTGTACAATGAGCAGTTCTTC
CDR3 protein: CASGARGLYNEQFF

D gene: -
V gene: TRBV28
clone size: -
J gene: TRBJ2-7
CDR3 DNA: TGTGCCAGCAGGAAACAGGGATCCGAGCAGTACTTC
CDR3 protein: CASRKQGSEQYF

D gene: TRBD2
V gene: TRBV29-1
clone size: -
J gene: TRBJ2-7
CDR3 DNA: TGCAGCGTTCACGTAGCGGGACCCAATATGGGGGAGCAGTACTTC
CDR3 protein: CSVHVAGPNMGEQYF

D gene: -
V gene: TRBV5-1
clone size: -
J gene: TRBJ1-6
CDR3 DNA: TGCGCCAGCAGCTTGTCTGGTGGGGATAATTCACCCCTCCACTTT
CDR3 protein: CASSLSGGDNSPLHF

D gene: -
V gene: TRBV28
clone size: -
J gene: TRBJ2-7
CDR3 DNA: TGTGCCAGCAGTTTTCGGCGTCTGGCGGTCTACGAGCAGTACTTC
CDR3 protein: CASSFRRLAVYEQYF

D gene: -
V gene: TRBV5-1
clone size: -
J gene: TRBJ2-6
CDR3 DNA: TGCGCCAGCAGCTTCGGAGCTTCGGGGGCCAACGTCCTGACTTTC
CDR3 protein: CASSFGASGANVLTF

D gene: TRBD2
V gene: TRBV7-3
clone size: -
J gene: TRBJ2-1
CDR3 DNA: TGTGCCAGCAGCTTAACGCCTAGCGGGGACTACAATGAGCAGTTCTTC
CDR3 protein: CASSLTPSGDYNEQFF

D gene: -
V gene: TRBV27
clone size: once
J gene: TRBJ2-7
CDR3 DNA: TGTGCCAGCAGTTTATGGAGGGGGTCCTACGAGCAGTACTTC
CDR3 protein: CASSLWRGSYEQYF

D gene: -
V gene: TRBV20-1
clone size: -
J gene: TRBJ1-1
CDR3 DNA: TGCAGTGCTAGTAGTCAGACTGAAGCTTTCTTT
CDR3 protein: CSASSQTEAFF

D gene: -
V gene: TRBV7-2
clone size: -
J gene: TRBJ2-2
CDR3 DNA: -
CDR3 protein: CASSLGFGAGELFF

D gene: TRBD1
V gene: TRBV28
clone size: once
J gene: TRBJ2-3
CDR3 DNA: TGTGCCAGCAGTTCCCGGACAGGGGGCAACTCAGATACGCAGTATTTT
CDR3 protein: CASSSRTGGNSDTQYF

D gene: TRBD1
V gene: TRBV2
clone size: -
J gene: TRBJ2-2
CDR3 DNA: TGTGCCAGCGTAGGGGTGCAGGGGGTCACCGGGGAGCTGTTTTTT
CDR3 protein: CASVGVQGVTGELFF

D gene: -
V gene: TRBV4-2
clone size: -
J gene: TRBJ1-1
CDR3 DNA: TGTGCCAGCAGCCAAGATCGAGCAGGGATTACTGAAGCTTTCTTT
CDR3 protein: CASSQDRAGITEAFF

D gene: -
V gene: TRBV5-1
clone size: -
J gene: TRBJ2-7
CDR3 DNA: TGCGCCAGCAGCTTGGAAGCGGCCTACGAGCAGTACTTC
CDR3 protein: CASSLEAAYEQYF

D gene: TRBD2
V gene: TRBV4-1
clone size: -
J gene: TRBJ2-1
CDR3 DNA: TGCGCCAGCAGCCAGCCGACTAGCGGGAGTGGGAATGAGCAGTTCTTC
CDR3 protein: CASSQPTSGSGNEQFF

D gene: -
V gene: TRBV29-1
clone size: -
J gene: TRBJ1-1
CDR3 DNA: TGCAGCGTTGATAGGTGGGGGAAAGATGAAGCTTTCTTT
CDR3 protein: CSVDRWGKDEAFF

D gene: -
V gene: TRBV5-4
clone size: -
J gene: TRBJ1-2
CDR3 DNA: TGTGCCAGCAGCCGCCAGCTCAGGGTCCCTATCGGCTACACCTTC
CDR3 protein: CASSRQLRVPIGYTF

D gene: TRBD1
V gene: TRBV19
clone size: -
J gene: TRBJ2-3
CDR3 DNA: TGTGCCAGTAGTATATCGGCAGGGGGTAGCACAGATACGCAGTATTTT
CDR3 protein: CASSISAGGSTDTQYF

D gene: -
V gene: TRBV6-5
clone size: once
J gene: TRBJ2-7
CDR3 DNA: TGTGCCAGCAGTACCGATTACGAGCAGTACTTC
CDR3 protein: CASSTDYEQYF

D gene: TRBD1
V gene: TRBV18
clone size: -
J gene: TRBJ1-2
CDR3 DNA: TGTGCCAGCTCACTACAAAGGACAGGGCATGATGGCGGCTACACCTTC
CDR3 protein: CASSLQRTGHDGGYTF

D gene: -
V gene: TRBV6-1
clone size: -
J gene: TRBJ1-2
CDR3 DNA: TGTGCCAGCAGTCCCTCCCTACACTCGAATGGCTACACCTTC
CDR3 protein: CASSPSLHSNGYTF

D gene: -
V gene: TRBV5-1
clone size: -
J gene: TRBJ2-7
CDR3 DNA: TGCGCCAGCAGCCCCTTGGATAGATCGGGCGCGGGGCAGTACTTC
CDR3 protein: CASSPLDRSGAGQYF

D gene: TRBD2
V gene: TRBV10-3
clone size: -
J gene: TRBJ2-3
CDR3 DNA: TGTGCCATCAGTGGCGGGGGTGGAGATACGCAGTATTTT
CDR3 protein: CAISGGGGDTQYF

D gene: -
V gene: TRBV5-1
clone size: -
J gene: TRBJ2-3
CDR3 DNA: TGCGCCAGCAGCCTGGGCCTCACAGATACGCAGTATTTT
CDR3 protein: CASSLGLTDTQYF

D gene: -
V gene: TRBV5-1
clone size: -
J gene: TRBJ1-2
CDR3 DNA: TGCGCCAGCAGCACCTCACCACCTAACTATGGCTACACCTTC
CDR3 protein: CASSTSPPNYGYTF

D gene: -
V gene: TRBV4-1
clone size: -
J gene: TRBJ2-1
CDR3 DNA: TGCGCCAGCAGCTATCAAGCGGCGGGGTGGAATGAGCAGTTCTTC
CDR3 protein: CASSYQAAGWNEQFF

D gene: -
V gene: TRBV7-8
clone size: -
J gene: TRBJ1-1
CDR3 DNA: TGTGCCAGCAGCTTATCCCGGGGGAACACTGAAGCTTTCTTT
CDR3 protein: CASSLSRGNTEAFF

D gene: TRBD1
V gene: TRBV6-1
clone size: -
J gene: TRBJ1-2
CDR3 DNA: TGTGCCAGCAGTGTAGGACAGGGGTCGAACTATGGCTACACCTTC
CDR3 protein: CASSVGQGSNYGYTF